The 28 T cell receptor beta chains listed next were all sequenced from one sample in a study of cytomegalovirus exposure and HLA in healthy donors. Vbeta (60) and Jbeta (13) primers were used in the PCR. Profiled with immunoSEQ multiplex PCR; TCRdb holds only in-frame clones, not every one. The table records roughly 120,000 clones, 80% of them present only once. What was sequenced was PBMCs. These receptors all come from a young man in good health and CMV-seronegative.

This clone is a singleton in its sample. V and J are TRBV29-1 and TRBJ2-1, with D unresolved. V was shortened by 5 bases and J by 5 bases, with 7 bases between the two germline ends. Germline V gene sequence: CDR1 SQVTM, CDR2 ANQGSEA. The CDR3 sequence is 11 residues long. CDR3 sequence: CSVLRDNEQFF. In nucleotides, the CDR3 is TGCAGCGTTCTTCGAGACAATGAGCAGTTCTTC.

The chain couples TRBV4-2 to TRBJ1-1, with a tentative D call TRBD1 (6 bases). V was cut by 1 base and J by 1 base, with 13 bases left in between. Germline-derived CDR1 and CDR2 are LGHNA and YNFKEQ. The CDR3 runs 16 residues. The CDR3 is CASSQALVQGNTEAFF. DNA for the CDR3: TGTGCCAGCAGCCAAGCTCTAGTACAGGGGAACACTGAAGCTTTCTTT.

J is TRBJ2-7 and V is TRBV9; TRBD2 matches 11 bases. CDR3 length: 14 amino acids. Germline values: CDR1 SGDLS, CDR2 YYNGEE. V lost 4 bases and J lost 4; bases outside the gene matches: 4. CDR3 in amino acids: CASSKGTSGYEQYF. CDR3 DNA: TGTGCCAGCAGCAAAGGGACTAGCGGATACGAGCAGTACTTC.

CDR3 loop: CASSQGDRGWTQYF. The CDR3 nucleotides read TGTGCCAGCAGCCAAGGGGACAGGGGATGGACCCAGTACTTC. The chain couples TRBV14 to TRBJ2-5; TRBD1 agrees at 10 bases. Germline-derived CDR1 and CDR2 are SGHDN and FVKESK. The CDR3 is 14 amino acids. V lost 1 base, J lost 7 bases, and 3 bases stayed unmatched.

CDR3 region: CAISVGQGNTEAFF. CDR3 coding DNA: TGTGCCATCAGTGTAGGGCAGGGGAACACTGAAGCTTTCTTT. The chain combines TRBV10-3 with TRBJ1-1; D may be TRBD1 (5 bases). The CDR3 is made up of 14 amino acids. V lost 4 bases to trimming and J lost 1 base, with 10 bases between them. Germline CDR1 reads ENHRY; CDR2 reads SYGVKD.

This clone was observed once. The chain joins TRBV10-2 to TRBJ2-2; D remains ambiguous. V lost 7 bases, J lost 2 bases, and 17 bases lay in between. Germline V CDR1 and CDR2: WSHSY, SAAADI. This CDR3 has 16 residues. In nucleotides, the CDR3 is TGCGCCAGCAAAGATCCGAAAGCTTTAAACACCGGGGAGCTGTTTTTT. Its protein is CASKDPKALNTGELFF.

V and J are TRBV6-5 and TRBJ2-7; TRBD2 is a possible D gene (7 bases). In germline, CDR1 is MNHEY, CDR2 SVGAGI. The CDR3 runs to 16 residues. Trimming shortened V by 4 bases and J by 7 bases, and 23 bases separated the two germline ends. The CDR3 sequence: CASSSQAWGGGQEQYF. As DNA, the CDR3 is TGTGCCAGCAGTTCCCAAGCGTGGGGCGGGGGCCAGGAGCAGTACTTC.

The gene calls are TRBV28 and TRBJ2-1; 10 positions match TRBD1. Germline V gene lookup returns CDR1 MDHEN and CDR2 SYDVKM. The CDR3 extends over 15 amino acids. Germline trimming cut 5 bases from V and 8 bases from J; bases unmatched to any gene: 9. For the CDR3, the DNA is TGTGCCAGCAGTCCCCTCCGGGACAGGGGATATGAGCAGTTCTTC. Translated, it gives CASSPLRDRGYEQFF.

This clone was detected once. The V gene is TRBV19, the J gene TRBJ2-4, with a possible D match to TRBD2 (5 bases). In germline, CDR1 is LNHDA, CDR2 SQIVND (reference sequence). The CDR3 is 15 amino acids. The germline V and J ends were trimmed by 10 bases and 1 base, with 17 bases remaining between them. The CDR3 nucleotides are TGTGCCACCTCCATGGGAGAAGGTGCCAAAAACATTCAGTACTTC. Translation: CATSMGEGAKNIQYF. Based on the CDR3 plus reference TRBV19 and TRBJ2-4, the full variable domain is DGGITQSPKYLFRKEGQNVTLSCEQNLNHDAMYWYRQDPGQGLRLIYYSQIVNDFQKGDIAEGYSVSREKKESFPLTVTSAQKNPTAFYLCATSMGEGAKNIQYFGAGTRLSVL.

This chain uses TRBV29-1 with TRBJ1-3; D ambiguous. The ends were cut back, 3 bases at V and 2 bases at J, with 11 bases in the middle. Germline V gene sequence: CDR1 SQVTM, CDR2 ANQGSEA. This CDR3 contains 14 residues. As DNA, the CDR3 is TGCAGCGTTGATGCGGGATCTCCTGGAAACACCATATATTTT. It is translated as CSVDAGSPGNTIYF.

This clone has more than one count but fewer than ten. V gene TRBV13 combines with J gene TRBJ2-3, with 8 nucleotides matching TRBD2. CDR1 and CDR2 (germline): PRHDT, FYEKMQ (reference sequence). The CDR3 length is 17 residues. J gave up 1 base and V 0 bases, and 6 bases lay outside the gene matches. As DNA, the CDR3 is TGTGCCAGCAGCTTAGGTGGGTCGCGGGAGGGCACAGATACGCAGTATTTT. Amino acid sequence: CASSLGGSREGTDTQYF.

This clone has just a few counts. This chain links TRBV25-1 with TRBJ2-7, with D unclear. The germline V gene encodes CDR1 MGHDK and CDR2 SYGVNS. The CDR3 runs to 12 residues. With 2 bases removed from V and 3 bases from J, the gap between germline ends came to 5 bases. DNA for the CDR3: TGTGCCAGCAGTGAACTGTTCTACGAGCAGTACTTC. Amino acids: CASSELFYEQYF.

CDR3 amino acids: CASSTNMNTEAFF. The CDR3 nucleotides are TGTGCCAGTAGTACAAACATGAACACTGAAGCTTTCTTT. The rearrangement links TRBV19 to TRBJ1-1, with D hard to call. The CDR3 is 13 amino acids. The V end was cut by 4 bases, the J end by 0 bases, with 6 bases between. Germline CDR1 reads LNHDA; CDR2 reads SQIVND (reference sequence). Complete variable domain (other parts from reference TRBV19 and TRBJ1-1): DGGITQSPKYLFRKEGQNVTLSCEQNLNHDAMYWYRQDPGQGLRLIYYSQIVNDFQKGDIAEGYSVSREKKESFPLTVTSAQKNPTAFYLCASSTNMNTEAFFGQGTRLTVV.

The chain employs TRBV7-3 and TRBJ2-5; no definite D call. The germline V gene has CDR1 SGHTA and CDR2 FQGTGA. The V end lost 4 bases, the J end lost 4 bases, and 10 bases lay between the germline ends. The CDR3 runs 13 residues. In DNA, the CDR3 is TGTGCCAGCAGCTACTCCCGAGGAGAGACCCAGTACTTC. It encodes CASSYSRGETQYF. The variable domain in full, completed from reference TRBV7-3 and TRBJ2-5, reads GAGVSQTPSNKVTEKGKYVELRCDPISGHTALYWYRQSLGQGPEFLIYFQGTGAADDSGLPNDRFFAVRPEGSVSTLKIQRTERGDSAVYLCASSYSRGETQYFGPGTRLLVL.

The gene calls are TRBV10-1 and TRBJ2-3; 8 nucleotides agree with TRBD2. CDR1 is WNHNN, CDR2 SYGVQD, per germline (reference sequence). This CDR3 contains 16 residues. J lost 10 bases, V lost 2 bases, and 14 bases had no gene match. The CDR3 reads CASSEIAGSSVAAQYF. Here the CDR3 DNA reads TGCGCCAGCAGTGAGATAGCGGGATCGTCTGTAGCGGCGCAGTATTTT.

V gene TRBV2 combines with J gene TRBJ2-7, with 9 positions matching TRBD1. There are 14 residues in the CDR3. Looked up from germline, CDR1 is SNHLY and CDR2 is FYNNEI. V was clipped by 6 bases and J by 5 bases; unmatched bases: 8. CDR3: CASSGGQGLNEQYF. Here the CDR3 DNA reads TGTGCCAGCAGCGGCGGACAGGGGCTCAACGAGCAGTACTTC.

The chain links TRBV7-9 to TRBJ2-3, with 9 bases identical to TRBD2. V shed 2 bases, J shed 1 base, and the junction held 1 base outside the gene matches. This CDR3 has 15 residues. The germline CDR1 and CDR2 sequences are SEHNR and FQNEAQ (reference sequence). The CDR3 region is CASSLKREGTDTQYF. The DNA of the CDR3 is TGTGCCAGCAGCTTAAAGCGGGAGGGCACAGATACGCAGTATTTT. The entire variable domain, with the rest obtained from reference TRBV7-9 and TRBJ2-3, is as follows: DTGVSQNPRHKITKRGQNVTFRCDPISEHNRLYWYRQTLGQGPEFLTYFQNEAQLEKSRLLSDRFSAERPKGSFSTLEIQRTEQGDSAMYLCASSLKREGTDTQYFGPGTRLTVL.

This chain uses TRBV4-1 with TRBJ1-5; D is undetermined. The V end lost 0 bases, the J end lost 4 bases, and 13 bases lay between the germline ends. The CDR3 sequence is 16 residues long. Germline V CDR1 and CDR2: MGHRA, YSYEKL. The CDR3 DNA is TGCGCCAGCAGCCAAGATAATCGTATCGGGAATCAGCCCCAGCATTTT. Translated: CASSQDNRIGNQPQHF.

This chain links TRBV6-1 with TRBJ1-2; no reliable D call. CDR1 and CDR2 (germline): MNHNS, SASEGT. With 3 bases removed from V and 9 bases from J, the gap between germline ends came to 14 bases. The CDR3 is 13 residues long. CDR3: CASSENNSPSYTF. CDR3 DNA sequence: TGTGCCAGCAGTGAGAACAATTCGCCGAGCTACACCTTC.

V and J are TRBV28 and TRBJ2-5, with D perhaps TRBD1 (5 bases). The V end lost 2 bases, the J end lost 3 bases, and 13 bases lay between the germline ends. The CDR3 is made up of 15 amino acids. CDR1 is MDHEN and CDR2 is SYDVKM in the germline V gene. CDR3 in amino acids: CASSLARVSKETQYF. The CDR3 nucleotides are TGTGCCAGCAGTTTAGCCAGGGTGAGCAAAGAGACCCAGTACTTC.

The chain carries TRBV5-6 and TRBJ1-2; tentative D call: TRBD1 (6 bases). The germline gives CDR1 SGHDT, CDR2 YYEEEE. This CDR3 is built from 16 residues. Trimming stripped 2 bases from V and 4 bases from J, with 18 bases between. The CDR3 bases are TGTGCCAGCAGCTTTTGGGGGCAGGGACGCAGCTATGGCTACACCTTC. It is translated as CASSFWGQGRSYGYTF.

V and J are TRBV2 and TRBJ2-3; 7 nucleotides align to TRBD2. The trim removed 6 bases at V and 4 bases at J, leaving 7 bases unmatched. CDR1 SNHLY and CDR2 FYNNEI come from the germline V gene. CDR3 length: 14 amino acids. The DNA for the CDR3 is TGTGCCAGCAGCGGGAGGTCGAGCGCAGATACGCAGTATTTT. This sequence encodes CASSGRSSADTQYF.

The CDR3 bases are TGTGCCAGCTCGACGGGGGGGCATAGTCAGCCCCAGCATTTT. Translating it yields CASSTGGHSQPQHF. V gene TRBV18 combines with J gene TRBJ1-5; TRBD1 might be the D (6 bases). From germline, CDR1 is KGHSH and CDR2 LQKENI. Trimming left V 6 bases short and J 6 bases short, with 15 bases between. The CDR3 length is 14 residues.

The chain has TRBV21-1 and TRBJ2-7; the table gives TRBD2 as D, unverified against the DNA. TRBV21-1 is flagged as a pseudogene. The CDR3 has 18 amino acids. This chain's CDR3 is CASSKDGTSETLIYEQYF. CDR3 DNA sequence: TGTGCCAGCAGCAAAGACGGGACTAGCGAGACCCTTATCTACGAGCAGTACTTC.

This clone was counted once. The chain recombines TRBV29-1 with TRBJ1-2; D gene uncertain. Germline lookup yields CDR1 SQVTM and CDR2 ANQGSEA. The CDR3 covers 15 residues. V lost 1 base, J lost 3 bases, and 15 bases lay in between. CDR3 loop: CSVEVGPLLDYGYTF. The CDR3 nucleotides read TGCAGCGTTGAAGTTGGGCCTCTTCTGGACTATGGCTACACCTTC.

The genes are TRBV19 and TRBJ2-1, with D possibly being TRBD1 (6 bases). With 7 bases removed from V and 0 bases from J, the gap between germline ends came to 13 bases. In germline, CDR1 is LNHDA, CDR2 SQIVND (reference sequence). The CDR3 has 15 amino acids. The CDR3 DNA follows: TGTGCCAGTAAAAGGACAGAAAGCTCCTACAATGAGCAGTTCTTC. It yields the protein CASKRTESSYNEQFF.

The chain has TRBV7-8 and TRBJ2-7, with 11 bases matching TRBD2. The length of the CDR3 is 15 residues. CDR1 SGHVS and CDR2 FQNEAQ come from the germline V gene. Trimming cost V 2 bases and J 5 bases; bases outside gene matches: 5. This CDR3 is CASSLQLAGDDEQYF. DNA of the CDR3: TGTGCCAGCAGCTTACAACTAGCGGGAGACGACGAGCAGTACTTC.

This chain joins TRBV7-2 and TRBJ1-1; D uncertain. The V gene lost 4 bases and the J gene lost 0 bases, with 12 bases spanning the gap. The CDR3 totals 15 residues. Germline lookup yields CDR1 SGHTA and CDR2 FQGNSA. This CDR3 reads CASSSTHLMNTEAFF. In nucleotides, the CDR3 is TGTGCCAGCAGCTCGACACATCTCATGAACACTGAAGCTTTCTTT.